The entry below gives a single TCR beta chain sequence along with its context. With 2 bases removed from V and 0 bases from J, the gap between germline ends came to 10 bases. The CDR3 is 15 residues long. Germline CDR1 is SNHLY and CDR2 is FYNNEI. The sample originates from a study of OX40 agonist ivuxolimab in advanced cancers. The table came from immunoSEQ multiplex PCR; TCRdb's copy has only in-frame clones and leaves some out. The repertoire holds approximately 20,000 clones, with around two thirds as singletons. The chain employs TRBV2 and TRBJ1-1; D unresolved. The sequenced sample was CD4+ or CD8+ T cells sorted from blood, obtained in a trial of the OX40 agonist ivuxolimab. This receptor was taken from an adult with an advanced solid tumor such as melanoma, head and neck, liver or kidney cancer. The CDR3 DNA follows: TGTGCCAGCAGTGAAATTTATTCCGTGAACACTGAAGCTTTCTTT. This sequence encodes CASSEIYSVNTEAFF.